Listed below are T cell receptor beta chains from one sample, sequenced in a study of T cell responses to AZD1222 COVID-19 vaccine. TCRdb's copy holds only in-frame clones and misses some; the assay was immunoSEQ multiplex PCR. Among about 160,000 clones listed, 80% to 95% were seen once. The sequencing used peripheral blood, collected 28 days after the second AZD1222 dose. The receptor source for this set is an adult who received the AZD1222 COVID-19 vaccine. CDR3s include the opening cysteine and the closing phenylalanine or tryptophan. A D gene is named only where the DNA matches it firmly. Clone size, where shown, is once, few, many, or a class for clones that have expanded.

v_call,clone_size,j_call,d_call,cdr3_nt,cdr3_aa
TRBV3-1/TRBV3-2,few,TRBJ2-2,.,TGTGCCAGCAGCCATCGAGGGACGAACACCGGGGAGCTGTTTTTT,CASSHRGTNTGELFF
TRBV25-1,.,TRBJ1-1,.,TGTGCCAGCACCGGGACGGTCTCTTATGACACTGAAGCTTTCTTT,CASTGTVSYDTEAFF
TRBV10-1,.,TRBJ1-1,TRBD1,TGCGCCAGCAGTTTACCGGGACAGGGTAACGCTTTCTTT,CASSLPGQGNAFF
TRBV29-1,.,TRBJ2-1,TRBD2,TGCAGCACTGAAGGTAGTTCGGCTAGCGGGGTTTCCGATGAGCAGTTCTTC,CSTEGSSASGVSDEQFF
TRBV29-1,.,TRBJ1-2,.,TGCAGCGTTACGGACACGAACTATGGCTACACCTTC,CSVTDTNYGYTF
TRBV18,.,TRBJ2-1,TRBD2,TGTGCCAGCTCACCACCGGGACTAGCGGGAGGTACCTCCTACAATGAGCAGTTCTTC,CASSPPGLAGGTSYNEQFF
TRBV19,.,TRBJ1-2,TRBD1,TGTGCCAGTAGTTCCAACAGGGGGCGCGGGTATGGCTACACCTTC,CASSSNRGRGYGYTF
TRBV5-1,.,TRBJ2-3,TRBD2,TGCGCCAGCAGCCGCCGACTAGCGGGAGATGATACGCAGTATTTT,CASSRRLAGDDTQYF
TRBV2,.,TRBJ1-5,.,TGTGCCAGCAATCCCAGACCAGCTAGCAATCAGCCCCAGCATTTT,CASNPRPASNQPQHF
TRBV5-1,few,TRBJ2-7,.,TGCGCCAGCAGCTTGCTGGGACACGGGTACTACGAGCAGTACTTC,CASSLLGHGYYEQYF
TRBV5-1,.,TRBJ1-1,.,TGCGCCAGCAGCTCGAGAGACTCGAACACTGAAGCTTTCTTT,CASSSRDSNTEAFF
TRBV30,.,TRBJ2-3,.,TGTGCCTGGAGTCTGGGCCCCTCCAGCACAGATACGCAGTATTTT,CAWSLGPSSTDTQYF
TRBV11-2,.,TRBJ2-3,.,TGTGCCAGCAGCTCCTTGCCGACAGCCCCAGATACGCAGTATTTT,CASSSLPTAPDTQYF
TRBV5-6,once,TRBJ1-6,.,TGTGCCAGCAGCACCCAGGGGCGGAATTCACCCCTCCACTTT,CASSTQGRNSPLHF
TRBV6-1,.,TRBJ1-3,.,TGTGCCAGCAGTGCCGGCCAGTTCCACTCTGGAAACACCATATATTTT,CASSAGQFHSGNTIYF
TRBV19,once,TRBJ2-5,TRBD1,TGTGCCAGTAGTATCGGGACAGGGGAGACCCAGTACTTC,CASSIGTGETQYF
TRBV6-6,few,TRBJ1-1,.,TGTGCCAGCAGTTACCCCGGGCCTGAAGCTTTCTTT,CASSYPGPEAFF
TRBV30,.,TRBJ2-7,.,TGTGCCTGGAGAGGCAGGGCCGCCTACGAGCAGTACTTC,CAWRGRAAYEQYF
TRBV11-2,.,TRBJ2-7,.,TGTGCCAGCAGCTTAAGGGGGGACAACTCCTACGAGCAGTACTTC,CASSLRGDNSYEQYF
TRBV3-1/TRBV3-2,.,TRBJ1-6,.,TGTGCCAGCAGCCAAGGCTGGGCCCTCCACTTT,CASSQGWALHF
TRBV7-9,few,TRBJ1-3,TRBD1,TGTGCCAGCAGCCAAACCCAGGACAGGGCATACTCTGGAAACACCATATATTTT,CASSQTQDRAYSGNTIYF
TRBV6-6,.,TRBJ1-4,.,TGTGCCAGCAGTACTCGGGCGGAACTGTTTTTT,CASSTRAELFF
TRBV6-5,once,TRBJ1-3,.,TGTGCCAGCAGTTACGACACGGGATCTGGAAACACCATATATTTT,CASSYDTGSGNTIYF
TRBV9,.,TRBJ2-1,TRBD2,TGTGCCAGCAGCGTAGCTAGCGGGAGTAACAACAATGAGCAGTTCTTC,CASSVASGSNNNEQFF
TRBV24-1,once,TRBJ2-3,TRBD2,TGTGCCACCAGTGAGACTAGCGGGAGGACAGATACGCAGTATTTT,CATSETSGRTDTQYF
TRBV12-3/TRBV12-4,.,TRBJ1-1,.,TGTGCCAGCAGTTTCACAGGGACCACTGAAGCTTTCTTT,CASSFTGTTEAFF
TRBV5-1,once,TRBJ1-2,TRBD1,TGCGCCAGCAGCGCCAGGACAGGCCAAAGGAATGGCTACACCTTC,CASSARTGQRNGYTF
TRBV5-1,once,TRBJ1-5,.,TGCGCCAGCAGCTTGGGTGGGAGCGGGGGCGGTCAGCCCCAGCATTTT,CASSLGGSGGGQPQHF
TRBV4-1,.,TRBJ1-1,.,TGCGCCAGCAGCCAAAAGTGGGGGAGGGCTGAAGCTTTCTTT,CASSQKWGRAEAFF